One and the same sample provided the 32 T cell receptor beta chains below, sequenced in a study of blood T cells in healthy people across ages. The second PCR ran 7 to 11 cycles with a sample-barcoded 5' primer and J-beta primers. MiXCR was run by TCRdb on the 5' RACE reads, yielding one entry per CDR3 protein. The sample shows 600,000 to 850,000 distinct CDR3 sequences, 20% to 30% of them seen only once. The same data also went into a second study, on T cells of mothers and their children.

Sequencing used blood. The receptors stem from a boy younger than 18 in good health.

This clonotype was recorded a few times. J is TRBJ2-3 and V is TRBV5-1; the D gene is possibly TRBD2 (6 bases). V dropped 0 bases and J dropped 2 bases, with 13 bases sitting between them. CDR1 and CDR2 (germline): SGHRS, YFSETQ. The CDR3 has 16 amino acids. The CDR3 nucleotides are TGCGCCAGCAGCTTGGATCTAGCGATGGTCACAGATACGCAGTATTTT. Translating gives CASSLDLAMVTDTQYF. The variable domain in full, with the rest retrieved from reference TRBV5-1 and TRBJ2-3, is KAGVTQTPRYLIKTRGQQVTLSCSPISGHRSVSWYQQTPGQGLQFLFEYFSETQRNKGNFPGRFSGRQFSNSRSEMNVSTLELGDSALYLCASSLDLAMVTDTQYFGPGTRLTVL.

This clonotype has a count of ten or more. The rearrangement uses TRBV6-5 and TRBJ2-7; 7 bases fit TRBD1. The J segment lost 6 bases and the V segment lost 5 bases, leaving 13 bases of the junction unmatched. The germline V gene has CDR1 MNHEY and CDR2 SVGAGI. The CDR3 is made up of 15 amino acids. The CDR3 spells CASSRDSPLGVEQYF. The CDR3 nucleotides are TGTGCCAGCAGTAGGGACAGCCCCCTAGGGGTCGAGCAGTACTTC.

This clonotype was counted only a few times. V gene TRBV5-1 combines with J gene TRBJ1-1; a weak D match, TRBD1 (6 bases). CDR3 length equals 14 residues. CDR1 and CDR2 (germline): SGHRS, YFSETQ. V lost 0 bases and J 5 bases, leaving 11 bases between the germline ends. CDR3 bases: TGCGCCAGCAGCTTGGCGGGGGCAGGGACTGAAGCTTTCTTT. Translation: CASSLAGAGTEAFF.

V gene TRBV7-3 combines with J gene TRBJ2-5, with 9 positions matching TRBD2. The J call may be incorrect, as the DNA end agrees better with TRBJ2-1. Looked up from germline, CDR1 is SGHTA and CDR2 is FQGTGA. The CDR3 length is 16 residues. The CDR3 region is CASSAMTSGLYNEQFF. The CDR3 DNA sequence: TGTGCCAGCAGCGCCATGACTAGCGGTTTATACAATGAGCAGTTCTTC.

The chain is built from TRBV6-6 and TRBJ2-7; 11 bases align to TRBD2. Germline V CDR1 and CDR2: MNHNY, SVGAGI (reference sequence). V was clipped by 7 bases and J by 0 bases; unmatched bases: 8. The CDR3 length is 16 residues. The CDR3 loop is CASKTSGGHFSYEQYF. CDR3 nucleotides: TGTGCCAGCAAAACTAGCGGGGGCCACTTCTCCTACGAGCAGTACTTC.

This clonotype was detected only a few times. The rearrangement uses TRBV5-1 and TRBJ2-5, with TRBD2 matching 7 bases. J lost 5 bases, V lost 4 bases, and 8 bases had no gene match. The CDR3 runs 14 residues. The germline V gene encodes CDR1 SGHRS and CDR2 YFSETQ. CDR3 in amino acids: CASSGERGRETQYF. The CDR3 nucleotides read TGCGCCAGCAGCGGAGAGCGGGGTCGGGAGACCCAGTACTTC.

The chain recombines TRBV7-2 with TRBJ2-7; 12 bases fit TRBD2. The V and J ends lost 5 bases and 6 bases, in that order; junction bases with no gene match: 11. Looked up from germline, CDR1 is SGHTA and CDR2 is FQGNSA. The length of the CDR3 is 16 residues. The CDR3 spells CASSREGPGLAGEQYF. DNA for the CDR3: TGTGCCAGCAGCCGCGAAGGACCGGGACTAGCGGGCGAGCAGTACTTC.

This clonotype turned up a few times. The genes are TRBV27 and TRBJ2-7; 9 bases align to TRBD1. V lost 4 bases and J lost 3; bases outside the gene matches: 10. In germline, CDR1 is MNHEY, CDR2 SMNVEV (reference sequence). The length of the CDR3 is 16 residues. CDR3 bases: TGTGCCAGCAGTTCGTATCCGGGACAGGGAAGCTACGAGCAGTACTTC. Protein sequence: CASSSYPGQGSYEQYF.

The chain joins TRBV20-1 to TRBJ2-3; no reliable D call. The CDR3 consists of 13 residues. Germline V gives CDR1 DFQATT, CDR2 SNEGSKA (reference sequence). Trimming shortened V by 2 bases and J by 1 base, and 7 bases separated the two germline ends. CDR3 bases: TGCAGTGCTAGATTTGGGGGCACAGATACGCAGTATTTT. It is translated as CSARFGGTDTQYF.

The V and J genes are TRBV7-6 and TRBJ2-3; 8 nucleotides match TRBD2. This CDR3 spans 15 amino acids. Per the germline V gene, CDR1 is SGHVS and CDR2 is FNYEAQ. The V gene end was trimmed by 5 bases and the J gene end by 2 bases; junction bases not matched to a gene: 6. The CDR3 protein is CASSVLAGLTDTQYF. The CDR3 DNA reads as TGTGCCAGCAGCGTTCTAGCGGGCCTCACAGATACGCAGTATTTT.

In its sample, this clonotype was seen a few times. The V and J genes are TRBV20-1 and TRBJ2-1; 7 bases are a match to TRBD2. The CDR3 loop spans 15 amino acids. Looked up from germline, CDR1 is DFQATT and CDR2 is SNEGSKA (reference sequence). The ends lost 3 bases at V and 5 bases at J; junction bases unmatched: 10. The CDR3 sequence is CSASGRASGNNEQFF. The CDR3 DNA reads TGCAGTGCTAGTGGGAGGGCTAGCGGTAACAATGAGCAGTTCTTC.

This clonotype came up a few times. The rearrangement links TRBV7-9 to TRBJ2-5; possible D gene TRBD2, 6 bases. The CDR3 has 14 amino acids. Trimming took off 4 bases at V and 0 bases at J, with 9 bases between the two ends. The germline gives CDR1 SEHNR, CDR2 FQNEAQ (reference sequence). This CDR3 reads CASSWGGDQETQYF. In nucleotides, the CDR3 is TGTGCCAGCAGCTGGGGCGGGGACCAAGAGACCCAGTACTTC.

The chain combines TRBV6-5 with TRBJ1-2; D may be TRBD1 (6 bases). The CDR3 sequence is 17 residues long. V was clipped by 2 bases and J by 8 bases, with 24 bases between them. CDR1 is MNHEY, CDR2 SVGAGI, per germline. CDR3 nucleotides: TGTGCCAGCAGTTACGCGAGCACTTCACAGGGCCCCTGGGGCTACACCTTC. Its translation is CASSYASTSQGPWGYTF.

This clonotype was detected a few times. The rearrangement uses TRBV10-3 and TRBJ2-5; 7 bases fit TRBD1. The J call may be in error: the DNA end matches TRBJ2-7 better. This CDR3 comprises 11 residues. CDR1 is ENHRY and CDR2 is SYGVKD in the germline V gene. In DNA, the CDR3 is TGTGCCACCGAGGACAGGAACGAGCAGTACTTC. Its protein product is CATEDRNEQYF.

A few counts support this clonotype. The V call is TRBV20-1, the J call TRBJ2-1; D might be TRBD2 (6 bases). Germline V gene sequence: CDR1 DFQATT, CDR2 SNEGSKA (reference sequence). The CDR3 loop spans 15 amino acids. The V and J ends lost 5 bases and 8 bases respectively, with 22 bases between them. This CDR3 reads CSADRRAAPRDEQFF. CDR3 bases: TGCAGTGCTGACCGGAGGGCGGCCCCTAGGGATGAGCAGTTCTTC.

Comment on this clonotype: Germline is not matched at one junction end, which may reflect a read error. V and J are TRBV5-1 and TRBJ2-1; either TRBD1 or TRBD2 may fit D (5 bases each). The V gene's germline CDR1 is SGHRS and CDR2 YFSETQ. This CDR3 is 15 amino acids long. This CDR3 is CASRGTGSSYNGQFF. The CDR3 DNA follows: TGCGCCAGTCGTGGGACGGGTAGCTCCTACAATGGGCAGTTCTTC.

Concerning this clonotype itself: The junction does not match germline at one end; this may be a read error. This chain connects TRBV4-2 to TRBJ2-1, with D possibly TRBD2 on 6 matching bases. The CDR3 runs to 12 residues. The germline V gene encodes CDR1 LGHNA and CDR2 YNFKEQ. The CDR3 spells CASSQDGTVEIF. As DNA, the CDR3 is TGTGCCAGCAGCCAAGATGGGACTGTAGAAATCTTC.

This clonotype came up a few times. J is TRBJ1-2 and V is TRBV27; D is unclear. The germline CDR1 and CDR2 sequences are MNHEY and SMNVEV (reference sequence). V lost 3 bases and J lost 2, with 7 bases in between. The CDR3 is 13 residues long. The DNA for the CDR3 is TGTGCCAGCAGTTTGTCCGGGAACTATGGCTACACCTTC. Its translation: CASSLSGNYGYTF.

V gene TRBV9 combines with J gene TRBJ2-3, with D perhaps TRBD2 (5 bases). V lost 0 bases to trimming and J lost 2 bases, with 10 bases between them. The CDR3 length is 15 residues. Germline V CDR1 and CDR2: SGDLS, YYNGEE. CDR3 sequence reads: CASSVVSGYTDTQYF. The CDR3 DNA sequence: TGTGCCAGCAGCGTAGTAAGCGGCTACACAGATACGCAGTATTTT.

V and J are TRBV20-1 and TRBJ2-5; D might be TRBD2 (5 bases). Germline V CDR1 and CDR2: DFQATT, SNEGSKA (reference sequence). The V and J ends lost 0 bases and 4 bases respectively, with 12 bases between them. The CDR3 runs to 14 residues. The CDR3 is CSARDGSEGETQYF. CDR3 nucleotide sequence: TGCAGTGCTAGAGATGGCTCCGAGGGAGAGACCCAGTACTTC.

J is TRBJ2-1 and V is TRBV20-1; 8 bases align to TRBD2. This CDR3 comprises 14 residues. Germline V CDR1 and CDR2: DFQATT, SNEGSKA (reference sequence). V shed 5 bases, J shed 6 bases, and the junction held 9 bases outside the gene matches. Here the CDR3 reads CSALSGTSSNEQFF. For the CDR3, the DNA is TGCAGTGCTCTATCCGGGACTAGTTCCAATGAGCAGTTCTTC.

A few counts support this clonotype. The genes are TRBV10-3 and TRBJ2-3; D is ambiguous. From germline, CDR1 is ENHRY and CDR2 SYGVKD. This CDR3 is built from 17 residues. V lost 6 bases and J lost 1, with 20 bases in between. In DNA form, the CDR3 reads TGTGCCATCAGGCTGGGTGTGGGTGGGCCGGGCACAGATACGCAGTATTTT. Residues: CAIRLGVGGPGTDTQYF.

The chain recombines TRBV11-1 with TRBJ1-3; D is unresolved. Per germline, CDR1 SGHAT and CDR2 FQDESV (reference sequence). The V gene lost 5 bases and the J gene lost 4 bases, with 21 bases spanning the gap. There are 17 residues in the CDR3. CDR3 coding DNA: TGTGCCAGCAGCCGGACGGAGGGATACTACGGCGGAAACACCATATATTTT. Translation gives CASSRTEGYYGGNTIYF.

V usage is TRBV29-1 and J usage is TRBJ2-5; 7 nucleotides align to TRBD2. The end of the DNA fits TRBJ2-7 better, so the J call may be wrong. The germline V gene has CDR1 SQVTM and CDR2 ANQGSEA. CDR3 length: 13 amino acids. The CDR3 nucleotides read TGCAGCGTTTTGTCGGGAGGATTGTACGAGCAGTACTTC. Translation gives CSVLSGGLYEQYF.

A few counts support this clonotype. The chain links TRBV11-2 to TRBJ1-4; 9 positions agree with TRBD1. Looked up from germline, CDR1 is SGHAT and CDR2 is FQNNGV. The V and J ends lost 7 bases and 6 bases, in that order; junction bases with no gene match: 18. The CDR3 covers 18 residues. CDR3 DNA: TGTGCCAGCATTCTAGGGCGAGGACAGGGGCGCGGTCATGAAAAACTGTTTTTT. It codes for CASILGRGQGRGHEKLFF.

The chain couples TRBV6-2 or TRBV6-3 to TRBJ2-3; TRBD2 agrees at 12 bases. CDR1 is MNHEY, CDR2 SVGEGT, per germline. CDR3 length: 16 amino acids. With V trimmed by 4 bases and J by 4 bases, 6 bases remained unmatched. The CDR3 loop reads CASSSLAGGSADTQYF. The CDR3, as DNA: TGTGCCAGCAGTTCACTAGCGGGGGGAAGCGCAGATACGCAGTATTTT.

The V and J genes are TRBV7-6 and TRBJ2-5; D may be TRBD2 (6 bases). The V gene's germline CDR1 is SGHVS and CDR2 FNYEAQ. CDR3 length: 15 amino acids. V was cut by 5 bases and J by 1 base, with 14 bases left in between. The CDR3 region is CASSPLGGVQETQYF. CDR3 in DNA: TGTGCCAGCAGCCCACTAGGCGGGGTCCAAGAGACCCAGTACTTC.

This clonotype was detected a few times. The rearrangement joins TRBV4-2 to TRBJ2-5, with D unresolved. Germline V CDR1 and CDR2: LGHNA, YNFKEQ. This CDR3 contains 13 residues. V lost 4 bases to trimming and J lost 5 bases, with 11 bases between them. This chain's CDR3 is CASSLTTWETQYF. The CDR3 nucleotides are TGTGCCAGCAGCCTAACGACGTGGGAGACCCAGTACTTC.

This clonotype turned up a few times. The genes are TRBV29-1 and TRBJ2-1; 11 bases agree with TRBD2. The CDR3 runs 13 residues. Trimming cost V 8 bases and J 5 bases; bases outside gene matches: 5. CDR1 is SQVTM, CDR2 ANQGSEA, per germline. CDR3: CSLRLAGNNEQFF. The CDR3 nucleotides read TGCAGCCTAAGACTAGCGGGAAACAATGAGCAGTTCTTC.

The table lists this clonotype with a few counts. The chain carries TRBV12-3 or TRBV12-4 and TRBJ2-7; 10 bases map to TRBD1. V lost 8 bases to trimming and J lost 4 bases; unmatched junction nucleotides: 8. This CDR3 has 14 amino acids. In nucleotides, the CDR3 is TGTGCCAGCGGCCCGGGACAGGGGTTTTACGAGCAGTACTTC. It yields the protein CASGPGQGFYEQYF.

This clonotype was picked up a small number of times. The chain employs TRBV29-1 and TRBJ2-7; the match to TRBD1 covers 8 bases. Per germline, CDR1 SQVTM and CDR2 ANQGSEA. The CDR3 is 13 amino acids. Trimming removed 3 bases from V and 3 bases from J; junction bases left unmatched: 4. CDR3 in amino acids: CSVEDRDNYEQYF. CDR3 DNA sequence: TGCAGCGTTGAGGACAGGGATAACTACGAGCAGTACTTC.

The rearrangement links TRBV7-3 to TRBJ2-1; tentatively, D is TRBD1 (5 bases). Trimming pared 4 bases from V and 7 bases from J, leaving 11 bases between. CDR3 length equals 13 residues. Germline V lookup: CDR1 SGHTA, CDR2 FQGTGA. The CDR3 coding sequence is TGTGCCAGCAGCTCGCAGGGTGGGAATGAGCAGTTCTTC. Translation: CASSSQGGNEQFF.